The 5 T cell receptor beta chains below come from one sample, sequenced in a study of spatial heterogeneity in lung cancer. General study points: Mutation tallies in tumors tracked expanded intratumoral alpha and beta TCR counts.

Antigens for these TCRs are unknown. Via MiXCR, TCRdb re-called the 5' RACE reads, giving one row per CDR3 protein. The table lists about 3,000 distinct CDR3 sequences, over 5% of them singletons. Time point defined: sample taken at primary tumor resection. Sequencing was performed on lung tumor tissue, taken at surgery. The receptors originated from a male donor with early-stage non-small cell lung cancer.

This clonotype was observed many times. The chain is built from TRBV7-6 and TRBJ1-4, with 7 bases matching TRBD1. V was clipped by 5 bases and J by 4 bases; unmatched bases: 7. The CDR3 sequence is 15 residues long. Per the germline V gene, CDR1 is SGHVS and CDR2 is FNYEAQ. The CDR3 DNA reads TGTGCCAGCAGCCCTACACAGGGGAATAATGAAAAACTGTTTTTT. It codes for CASSPTQGNNEKLFF.

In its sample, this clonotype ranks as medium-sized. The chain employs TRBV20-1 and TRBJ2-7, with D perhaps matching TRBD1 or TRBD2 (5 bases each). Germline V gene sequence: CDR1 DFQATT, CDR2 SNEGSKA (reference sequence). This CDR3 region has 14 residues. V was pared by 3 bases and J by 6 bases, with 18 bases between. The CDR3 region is CSARHATPGREQYF. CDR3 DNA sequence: TGCAGTGCTAGGCACGCCACCCCGGGGCGCGAGCAGTACTTC.

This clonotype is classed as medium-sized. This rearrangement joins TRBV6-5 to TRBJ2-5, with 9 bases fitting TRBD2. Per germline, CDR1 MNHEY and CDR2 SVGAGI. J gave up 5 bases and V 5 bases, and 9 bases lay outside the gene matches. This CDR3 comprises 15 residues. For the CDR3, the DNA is TGTGCCAGCAGTGAGACTAGCGGTAGCGGGGAGACCCAGTACTTC. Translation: CASSETSGSGETQYF.

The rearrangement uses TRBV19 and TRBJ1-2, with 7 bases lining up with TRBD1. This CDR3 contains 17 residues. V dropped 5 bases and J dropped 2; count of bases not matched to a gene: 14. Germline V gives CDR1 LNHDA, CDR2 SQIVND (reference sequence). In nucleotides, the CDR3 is TGTGCCAGTAGTGGCTGGGGACAGCGGTCCCAGAACTATGGCTACACCTTC. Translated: CASSGWGQRSQNYGYTF.

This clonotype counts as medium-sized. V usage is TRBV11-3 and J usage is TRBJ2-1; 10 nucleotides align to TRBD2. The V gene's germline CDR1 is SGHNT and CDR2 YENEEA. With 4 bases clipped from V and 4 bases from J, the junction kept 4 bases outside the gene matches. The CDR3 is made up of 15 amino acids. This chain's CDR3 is CASSSGTSAYNEQFF. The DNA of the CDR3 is TGTGCCAGCAGCTCCGGGACTAGCGCATACAATGAGCAGTTCTTC.